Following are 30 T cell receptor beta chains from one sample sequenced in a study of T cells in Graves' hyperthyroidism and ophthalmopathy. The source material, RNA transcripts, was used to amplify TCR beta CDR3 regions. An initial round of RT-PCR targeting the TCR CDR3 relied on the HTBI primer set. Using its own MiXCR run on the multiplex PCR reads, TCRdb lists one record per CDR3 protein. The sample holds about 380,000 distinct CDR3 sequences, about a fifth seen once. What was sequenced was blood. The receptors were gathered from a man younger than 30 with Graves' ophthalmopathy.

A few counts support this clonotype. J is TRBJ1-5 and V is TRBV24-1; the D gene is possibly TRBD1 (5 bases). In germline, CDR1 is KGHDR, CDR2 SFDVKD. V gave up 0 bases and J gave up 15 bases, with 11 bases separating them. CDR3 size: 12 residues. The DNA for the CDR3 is TGTGCCACCAGTGATTTGCAACAGGCTTGGCATTTT. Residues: CATSDLQQAWHF.

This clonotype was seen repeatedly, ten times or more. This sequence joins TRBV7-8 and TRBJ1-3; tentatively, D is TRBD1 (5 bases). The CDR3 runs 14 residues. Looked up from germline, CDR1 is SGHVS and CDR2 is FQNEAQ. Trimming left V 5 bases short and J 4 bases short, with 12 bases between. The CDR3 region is CASSLGGDGNTIYF. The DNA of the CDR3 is TGTGCCAGCAGCCTAGGCGGGGACGGAAACACCATATATTTT.

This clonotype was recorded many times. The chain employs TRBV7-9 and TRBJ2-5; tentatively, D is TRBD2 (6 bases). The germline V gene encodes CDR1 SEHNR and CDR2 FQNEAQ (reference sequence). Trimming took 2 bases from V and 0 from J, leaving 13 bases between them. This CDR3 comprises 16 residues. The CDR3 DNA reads TGTGCCAGCAGCTTATCCCCCCGGGACTACCAAGAGACCCAGTACTTC. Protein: CASSLSPRDYQETQYF.

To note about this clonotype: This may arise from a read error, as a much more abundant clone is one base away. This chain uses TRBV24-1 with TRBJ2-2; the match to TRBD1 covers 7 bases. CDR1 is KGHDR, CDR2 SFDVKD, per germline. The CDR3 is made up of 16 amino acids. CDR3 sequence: CATSEQGRTNTGEPFF. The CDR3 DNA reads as TGTGCCACCAGTGAACAGGGGCGTACGAACACCGGGGAGCCGTTTTTT.

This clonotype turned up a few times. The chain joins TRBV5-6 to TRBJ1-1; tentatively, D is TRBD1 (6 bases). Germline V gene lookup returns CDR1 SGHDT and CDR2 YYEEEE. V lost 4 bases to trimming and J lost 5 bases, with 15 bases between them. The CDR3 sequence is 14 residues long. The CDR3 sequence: CASSLGGQITEAFF. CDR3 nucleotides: TGTGCCAGCAGCCTCGGGGGGCAGATTACTGAAGCTTTCTTT.

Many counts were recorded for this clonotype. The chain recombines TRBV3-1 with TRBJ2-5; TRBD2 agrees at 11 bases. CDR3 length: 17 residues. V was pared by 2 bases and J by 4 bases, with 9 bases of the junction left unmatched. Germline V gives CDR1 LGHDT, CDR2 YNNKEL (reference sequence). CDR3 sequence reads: CASSQKSGLAVRETQYF. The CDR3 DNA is TGTGCCAGCAGCCAAAAATCGGGACTAGCGGTCCGAGAGACCCAGTACTTC.

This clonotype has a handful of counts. The CDR3 nucleotides are TGTGCCAGCAGTAGGCCAAGCTCCCGGGACCAGCAGTACTTC. Amino acids: CASSRPSSRDQQYF. V and J are TRBV6-1 and TRBJ2-7; D tentatively reads TRBD1 or TRBD2 (5 bases each). The CDR3 sequence is 14 residues long. Germline V CDR1 and CDR2: MNHNS, SASEGT. V lost 5 bases and J 8 bases, leaving 19 bases between the germline ends.

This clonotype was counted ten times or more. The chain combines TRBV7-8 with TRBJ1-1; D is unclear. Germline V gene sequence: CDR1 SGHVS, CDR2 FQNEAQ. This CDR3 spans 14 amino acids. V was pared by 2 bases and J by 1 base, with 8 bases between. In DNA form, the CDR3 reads TGTGCCAGCAGCTTATACTCTACGAACACTGAAGCTTTCTTT. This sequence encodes CASSLYSTNTEAFF.

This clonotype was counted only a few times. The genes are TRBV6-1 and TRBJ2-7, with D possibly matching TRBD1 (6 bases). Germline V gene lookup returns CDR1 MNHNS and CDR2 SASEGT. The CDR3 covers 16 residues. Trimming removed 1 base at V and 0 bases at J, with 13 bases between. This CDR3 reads CASSEGRGLSSYEQYF. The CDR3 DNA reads TGTGCCAGCAGTGAAGGCAGGGGCCTTAGCTCCTACGAGCAGTACTTC.

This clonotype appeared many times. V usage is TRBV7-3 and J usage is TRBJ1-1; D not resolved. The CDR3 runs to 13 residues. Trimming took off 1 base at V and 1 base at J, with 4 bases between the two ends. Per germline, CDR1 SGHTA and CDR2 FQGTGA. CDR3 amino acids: CASSLNGNTEAFF. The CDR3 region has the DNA TGTGCCAGCAGCTTAAATGGGAACACTGAAGCTTTCTTT.

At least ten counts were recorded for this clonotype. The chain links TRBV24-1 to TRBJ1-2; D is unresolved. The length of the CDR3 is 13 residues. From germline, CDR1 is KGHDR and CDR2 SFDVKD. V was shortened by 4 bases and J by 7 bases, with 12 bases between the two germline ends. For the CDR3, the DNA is TGTGCCACCAGTGACGAGGGTTACGGTGGCTACACCTTC. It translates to CATSDEGYGGYTF.

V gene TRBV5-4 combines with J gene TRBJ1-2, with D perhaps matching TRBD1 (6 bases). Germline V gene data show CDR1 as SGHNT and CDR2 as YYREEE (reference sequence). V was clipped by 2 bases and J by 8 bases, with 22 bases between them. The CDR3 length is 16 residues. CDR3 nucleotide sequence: TGTGCCAGCAGCTTTCCTACTGGATCCAATGGGGGCGGCTACACCTTC. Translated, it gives CASSFPTGSNGGGYTF.

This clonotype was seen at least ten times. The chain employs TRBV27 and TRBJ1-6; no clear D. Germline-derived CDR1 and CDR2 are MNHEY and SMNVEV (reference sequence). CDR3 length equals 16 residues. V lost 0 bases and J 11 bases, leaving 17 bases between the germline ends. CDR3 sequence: CASSLSGGGVRPPLHF. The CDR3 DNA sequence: TGTGCCAGCAGTTTATCGGGTGGCGGGGTCAGACCACCCCTCCACTTT.

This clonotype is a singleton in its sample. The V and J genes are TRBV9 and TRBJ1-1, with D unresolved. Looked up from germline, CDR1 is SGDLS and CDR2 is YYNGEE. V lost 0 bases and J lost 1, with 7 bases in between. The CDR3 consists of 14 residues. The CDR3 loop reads CASSVVGTNTEAFF. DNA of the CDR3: TGTGCCAGCAGCGTAGTGGGAACGAACACTGAAGCTTTCTTT.

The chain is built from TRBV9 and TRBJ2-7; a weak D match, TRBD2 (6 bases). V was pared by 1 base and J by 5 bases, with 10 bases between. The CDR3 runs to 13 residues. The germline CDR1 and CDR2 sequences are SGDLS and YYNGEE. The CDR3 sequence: CASSVMSGDEQYF. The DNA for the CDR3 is TGTGCCAGCAGCGTAATGTCGGGGGACGAGCAGTACTTC. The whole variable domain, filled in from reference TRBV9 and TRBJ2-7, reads DSGVTQTPKHLITATGQRVTLRCSPRSGDLSVYWYQQSLDQGLQFLIQYYNGEERAKGNILERFSAQQFPDLHSELNLSSLELGDSALYFCASSVMSGDEQYFGPGTRLTVT.

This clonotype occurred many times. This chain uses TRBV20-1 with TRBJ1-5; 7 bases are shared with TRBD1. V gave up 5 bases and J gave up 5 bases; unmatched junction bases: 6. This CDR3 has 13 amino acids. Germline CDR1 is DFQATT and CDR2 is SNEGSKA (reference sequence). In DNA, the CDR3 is TGCAGTGCTGGCCGGGACAGCTATCAGCCCCAGCATTTT. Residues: CSAGRDSYQPQHF.

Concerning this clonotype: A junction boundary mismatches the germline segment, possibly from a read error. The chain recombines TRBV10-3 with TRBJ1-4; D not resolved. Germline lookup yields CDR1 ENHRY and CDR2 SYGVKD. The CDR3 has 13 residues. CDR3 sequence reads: CAISDHSNEKPFF. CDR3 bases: TGTGCCATCAGTGATCACTCTAATGAAAAACCGTTTTTT.

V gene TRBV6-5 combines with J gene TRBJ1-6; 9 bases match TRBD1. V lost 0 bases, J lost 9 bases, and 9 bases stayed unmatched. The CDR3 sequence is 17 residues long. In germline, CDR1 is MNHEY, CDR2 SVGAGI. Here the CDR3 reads CASSYSAPGQGISPLHF. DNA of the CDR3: TGTGCCAGCAGTTACTCGGCCCCGGGACAGGGTATTTCACCCCTCCACTTT.

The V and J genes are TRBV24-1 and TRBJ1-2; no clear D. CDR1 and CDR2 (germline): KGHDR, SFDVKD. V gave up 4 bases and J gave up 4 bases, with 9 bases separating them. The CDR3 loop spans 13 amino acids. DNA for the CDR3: TGTGCCACCAGTGAAACCGATCTCTATGGCTACACCTTC. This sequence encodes CATSETDLYGYTF.

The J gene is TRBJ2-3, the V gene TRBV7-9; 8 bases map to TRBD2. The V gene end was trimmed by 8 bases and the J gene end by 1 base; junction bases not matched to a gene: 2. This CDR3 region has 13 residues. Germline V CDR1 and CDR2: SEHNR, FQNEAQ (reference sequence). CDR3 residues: CASRREGTDTQYF. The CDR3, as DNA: TGTGCCAGCCGGCGGGAGGGCACAGATACGCAGTATTTT.

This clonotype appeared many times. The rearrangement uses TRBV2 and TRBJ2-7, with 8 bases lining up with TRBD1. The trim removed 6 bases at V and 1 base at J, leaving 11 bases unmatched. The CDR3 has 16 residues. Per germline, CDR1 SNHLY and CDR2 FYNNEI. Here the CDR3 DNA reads TGTGCCAGCAGGGAGTACGGGACAGGAAATTCCTACGAGCAGTACTTC. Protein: CASREYGTGNSYEQYF.

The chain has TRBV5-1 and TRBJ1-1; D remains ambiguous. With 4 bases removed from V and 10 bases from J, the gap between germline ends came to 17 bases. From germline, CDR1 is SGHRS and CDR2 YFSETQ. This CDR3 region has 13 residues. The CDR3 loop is CASSPLMEGVAFF. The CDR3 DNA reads TGCGCCAGCAGCCCTCTCATGGAAGGTGTAGCTTTCTTT.

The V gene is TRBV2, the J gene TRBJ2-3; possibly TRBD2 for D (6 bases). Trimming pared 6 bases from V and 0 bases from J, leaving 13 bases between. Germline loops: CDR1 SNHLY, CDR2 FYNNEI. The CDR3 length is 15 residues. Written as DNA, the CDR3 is TGTGCCAGCAGACGGACAAGCGGGAGCACAGATACGCAGTATTTT. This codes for CASRRTSGSTDTQYF.

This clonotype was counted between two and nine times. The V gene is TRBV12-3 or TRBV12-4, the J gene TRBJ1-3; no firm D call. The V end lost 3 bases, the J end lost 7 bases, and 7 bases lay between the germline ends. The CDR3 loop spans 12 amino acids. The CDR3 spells CASSFVGNTIYF. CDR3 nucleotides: TGTGCCAGCAGTTTCGTGGGGAACACCATATATTTT.

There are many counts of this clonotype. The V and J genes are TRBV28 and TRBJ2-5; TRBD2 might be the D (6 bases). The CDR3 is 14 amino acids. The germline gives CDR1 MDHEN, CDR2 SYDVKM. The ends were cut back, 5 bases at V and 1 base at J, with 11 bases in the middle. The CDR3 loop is CASSRGSFQETQYF. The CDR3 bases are TGTGCCAGCAGTCGGGGGTCGTTCCAAGAGACCCAGTACTTC.

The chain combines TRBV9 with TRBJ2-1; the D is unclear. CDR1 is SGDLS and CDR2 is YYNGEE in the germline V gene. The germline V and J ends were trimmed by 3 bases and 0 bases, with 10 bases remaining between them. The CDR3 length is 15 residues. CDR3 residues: CASSADRTSYNEQFF. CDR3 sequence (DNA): TGTGCCAGCAGCGCCGACCGAACCTCCTACAATGAGCAGTTCTTC.

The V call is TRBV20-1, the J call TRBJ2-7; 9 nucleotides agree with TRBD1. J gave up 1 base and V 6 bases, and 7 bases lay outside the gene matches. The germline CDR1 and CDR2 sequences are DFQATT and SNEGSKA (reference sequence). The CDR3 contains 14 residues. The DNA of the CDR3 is TGCAGTGCGGCCACCGGGACAGGGTCCTACGAGCAGTACTTC. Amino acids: CSAATGTGSYEQYF.

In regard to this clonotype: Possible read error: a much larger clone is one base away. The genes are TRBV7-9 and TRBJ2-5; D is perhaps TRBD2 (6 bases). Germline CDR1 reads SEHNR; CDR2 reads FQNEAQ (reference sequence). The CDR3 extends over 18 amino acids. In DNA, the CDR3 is TGTGCCAGCAGCTCAATGGGACTCCTGTGGTCACCGCAAGAGACCCAGCACTTC. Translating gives CASSSMGLLWSPQETQHF. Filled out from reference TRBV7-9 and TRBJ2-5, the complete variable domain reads DTGVSQNPRHKITKRGQNVTFRCDPISEHNRLYWYRQTLGQGPEFLTYFQNEAQLEKSRLLSDRFSAERPKGSFSTLEIQRTEQGDSAMYLCASSSMGLLWSPQETQHFGPGTRLLVL.

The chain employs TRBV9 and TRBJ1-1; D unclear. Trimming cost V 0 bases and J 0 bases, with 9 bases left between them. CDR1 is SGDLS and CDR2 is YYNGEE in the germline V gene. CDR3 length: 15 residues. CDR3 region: CASSVAVGMNTEAFF. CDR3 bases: TGTGCCAGCAGCGTAGCGGTGGGAATGAACACTGAAGCTTTCTTT.

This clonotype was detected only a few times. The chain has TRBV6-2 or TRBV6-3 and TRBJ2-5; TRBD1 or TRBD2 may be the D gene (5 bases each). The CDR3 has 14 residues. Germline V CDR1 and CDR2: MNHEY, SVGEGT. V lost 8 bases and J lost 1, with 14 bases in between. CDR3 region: CASSGTGSQETQYF. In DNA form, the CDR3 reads TGTGCCAGCTCTGGGACGGGGAGCCAAGAGACCCAGTACTTC.